This T cell receptor (beta chain) emerged from a study of post-analysis software for immune sequencing data (dated by TCRdb to between 2015 and 2016). For the wider study: Disease courses on record covered relapsing-remitting, secondary progressive and progressive-relapsing multiple sclerosis, though some patients had no subtype annotation. The patient repertoires were set against around eleven previously published healthy control repertoires from donors whose ages ranged from roughly 6 to 25 years. A subset of samples was prepared in parallel using single-end sample barcoding, then pooled and co-amplified after Illumina adapter ligation.

TCR beta repertoires were profiled from peripheral blood of about a dozen young patients with multiple sclerosis to demonstrate the VDJtools post-analysis software. The multiple sclerosis patients were children and adolescents ranging in age from 6 to 15 years. Comment on this clonotype: The clone's antigen remains unknown. Nothing much larger sits one base from this clone, and base qualities are not available.

Per the germline V gene, SGHTA is the CDR1 and FQGNSA is the CDR2. V ends up 4 bases short and J 8 bases short, with an unmatched junction base count of 9. From its cysteine to its phenylalanine, the CDR3 spans 15 amino acids. Only the CDR3 DNA stays, 45 bases, in frame from base 1. Preparation of the library involved PCR. These reads were obtained on an Illumina HiSeq 2500. To reduce PCR and sequencing biases, unique molecular identifiers were built into the TCR beta cDNA libraries. Per 1 to 10 million input T cells, some 500,000 cDNA molecules were obtained, such that each molecule approximated one T cell. Patient libraries were prepared and sequenced with the same protocol used for the earlier healthy control dataset. Within a given batch, samples were prepared together, multiplexed and sequenced on the same HiSeq lane. From the authors' description of their analysis: MIGEC handled the raw barcoded reads, throwing out single-read molecular identifier groups before consensus assembly and CDR3 extraction. Clonotype tables were post-analysed with VDJtools, normalizing diversity by down-sampling all datasets to the smallest sample size. To correct batch-related cross-sample contamination, repertoire overlap clustering matched CDR3 amino acid sequences but not nucleotide sequences. TCRdb reran the public reads through fastp at Q25 and MiXCR, keeping productive beta chains. Each CDR3 protein appears once, grouped with its most common genes and DNA. The V and J calls and clone size come from TCRdb's table, not from the authors' own analysis. A total of around 260,000 distinct CDR3 sequences appear in this sample, 35% to 40% of them only once. Together, the top ten hold 4.5% to 5.5% of the sample.

General findings and caveats noted by the study authors: The multiple sclerosis patient group was slightly younger than the control group. Compared with controls, multiple sclerosis patients had significantly lower normalized Chao1 diversity, a finding suggesting substantial peripheral T-cell clonal expansion. Significantly higher frequencies in patients than in controls were found for five TRBV segments, including TRBV5-6, TRBV5-1 and TRBV20-1. Direct clustering with F measure showed strong co-clustering of samples prepared in the same batch, prompting a batch-effect correction.

The rearranged segments are TRBV7-2 and TRBJ2-2, and 8 junction bases match TRBD1. The sample taken for sequencing was blood. The clonotype comes from a girl aged 10-17 years with multiple sclerosis. The DNA is as follows: TGTGCCAGCAGCTCCCTCAGGGGGCCCGGGGGGGAGCTGTTTTTT. The encoded protein is CASSSLRGPGGELFF.